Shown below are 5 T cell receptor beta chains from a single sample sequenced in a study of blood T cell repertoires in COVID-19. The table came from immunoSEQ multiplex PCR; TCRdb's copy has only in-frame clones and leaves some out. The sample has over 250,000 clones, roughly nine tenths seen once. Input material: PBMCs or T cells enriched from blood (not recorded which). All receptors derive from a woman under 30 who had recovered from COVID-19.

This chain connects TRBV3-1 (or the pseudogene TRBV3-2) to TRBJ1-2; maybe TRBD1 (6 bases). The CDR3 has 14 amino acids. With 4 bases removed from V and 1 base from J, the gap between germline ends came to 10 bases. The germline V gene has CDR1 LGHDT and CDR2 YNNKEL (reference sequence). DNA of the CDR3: TGTGCCAGCAGCCTAAGACAGGTTAACTATGGCTACACCTTC. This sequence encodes CASSLRQVNYGYTF.

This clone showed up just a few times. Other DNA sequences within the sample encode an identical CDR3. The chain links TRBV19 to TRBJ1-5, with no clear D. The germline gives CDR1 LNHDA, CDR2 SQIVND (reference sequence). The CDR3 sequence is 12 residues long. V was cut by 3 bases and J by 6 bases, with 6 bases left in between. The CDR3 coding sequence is TGTGCCAGTAGTATCCGGGGTCAGCCCCAGCATTTT. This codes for CASSIRGQPQHF.

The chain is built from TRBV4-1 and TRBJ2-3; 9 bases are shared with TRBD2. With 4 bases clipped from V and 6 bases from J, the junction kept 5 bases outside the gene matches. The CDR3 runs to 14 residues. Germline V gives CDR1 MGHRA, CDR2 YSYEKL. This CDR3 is CASSPGTSLDTQYF. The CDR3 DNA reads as TGCGCCAGCAGCCCCGGGACTAGCCTTGATACGCAGTATTTT.

CDR3 in amino acids: CASSNRQGNEAFF. The CDR3 DNA sequence: TGTGCCAGCAGCAACCGACAGGGGAATGAAGCTTTCTTT. V gene TRBV7-3 combines with J gene TRBJ1-1, with 8 bases fitting TRBD1. This CDR3 region has 13 residues. V trimming: 5 bases; J trimming: 7 bases; junction bases outside the gene matches: 6. Germline V gene lookup returns CDR1 SGHTA and CDR2 FQGTGA.

CDR3 in DNA: TGTGCCAGCAGCCCGTTTTGGACTGAGAACACCGGGGAGCTGTTTTTT. Its translation is CASSPFWTENTGELFF. The rearrangement joins TRBV3-1 (or the pseudogene TRBV3-2) to TRBJ2-2, with D possibly TRBD2 on 5 matching bases. The CDR3 spans 16 residues. The germline CDR1 and CDR2 sequences are LGHDT and YNNKEL (reference sequence). The V end lost 4 bases, the J end lost 1 base, and 13 bases lay between the germline ends.